Below are 27 T cell receptor beta chains sequenced from a single sample in a study of blood T cell repertoires in COVID-19. Method: immunoSEQ multiplex PCR; TCRdb's copy keeps in-frame clones and lacks some. This sample yields around 150,000 clones, of which 70% to 90% are seen a single time; 6.2% belongs to the top ten. The specimen was PBMCs or T cells enriched from blood (not recorded which). Every receptor here comes from a woman aged 40 to 55 who had recovered from COVID-19.

For this clone: Other DNA sequences in this specimen translate into the identical CDR3. V gene TRBV5-1 combines with J gene TRBJ2-7; no reliable D call. Germline V gene lookup returns CDR1 SGHRS and CDR2 YFSETQ. Trimming left V 0 bases short and J 0 bases short, with 7 bases between. CDR3 length: 14 amino acids. CDR3 in amino acids: CASSLDGRSYEQYF. The CDR3 DNA is TGCGCCAGCAGCTTGGATGGCCGCTCCTACGAGCAGTACTTC.

This clone was seen just once. V usage is TRBV4-1 and J usage is TRBJ2-1, with TRBD2 identical over 10 bases. The germline V gene has CDR1 MGHRA and CDR2 YSYEKL. This CDR3 comprises 17 residues. Unmatched junction bases numbered 9, after V lost 0 bases and J lost 7 bases. In nucleotides, the CDR3 is TGCGCCAGCAGCCAAGATCGATCGAGCGGGAGGGCAAATGAGCAGTTCTTC. It encodes CASSQDRSSGRANEQFF.

The rearrangement links TRBV4-1 to TRBJ2-7, with TRBD2 as a possible D gene (6 bases). The CDR3 has 14 residues. Trimming cost V 3 bases and J 4 bases, with 13 bases left between them. Germline V gene lookup returns CDR1 MGHRA and CDR2 YSYEKL. This chain's CDR3 is CASSQGPGVYEQYF. Written as DNA, the CDR3 is TGCGCCAGCAGCCAGGGTCCGGGGGTTTACGAGCAGTACTTC.

This clone came up a few times. The rearrangement uses TRBV7-9 and TRBJ1-1, with D perhaps TRBD1 (6 bases). Between the trimmed V and J ends, which lost 4 bases and 0 bases, there was a span of 9 bases. The CDR3 runs to 14 residues. CDR1 and CDR2 (germline): SEHNR, FQNEAQ (reference sequence). The CDR3 DNA reads TGTGCCAGCAGCTCCCAGGGGTTGAACACTGAAGCTTTCTTT. It is translated as CASSSQGLNTEAFF.

CDR3 loop: CASSAVVAGNTDTQYF. CDR3 bases: TGTGCCAGCAGTGCGGTGGTGGCGGGGAATACAGATACGCAGTATTTT. The chain joins TRBV25-1 to TRBJ2-3, with D possibly being TRBD2 (6 bases). Trimming stripped 4 bases from V and 3 bases from J, with 17 bases between. Germline-derived CDR1 and CDR2 are MGHDK and SYGVNS. The CDR3 is made up of 16 amino acids. Drawing the rest from reference TRBV25-1 and TRBJ2-3, the complete variable domain is EADIYQTPRYLVIGTGKKITLECSQTMGHDKMYWYQQDPGMELHLIHYSYGVNSTEKGDLSSESTVSRIRTEHFPLTLESARPSHTSQYLCASSAVVAGNTDTQYFGPGTRLTVL.

This chain links TRBV19 with TRBJ1-1; TRBD1 aligns across 8 bases. Germline V gene sequence: CDR1 LNHDA, CDR2 SQIVND (reference sequence). With V trimmed by 5 bases and J by 11 bases, 10 bases remained unmatched. The CDR3 is 13 residues long. CDR3 sequence: CASSSNLGQGAFF. The CDR3 coding sequence is TGTGCCAGTAGTTCGAACCTAGGACAGGGCGCTTTCTTT.

In DNA form, the CDR3 reads TGTGCCAGCAGCTTAACCGACAACAATGAGCAGTTCTTC. Encoded protein: CASSLTDNNEQFF. The genes are TRBV11-1 and TRBJ2-1, with no clear D. The CDR3 runs 13 residues. V lost 2 bases and J 5 bases, leaving 7 bases between the germline ends. The germline gives CDR1 SGHAT, CDR2 FQDESV (reference sequence).

The V gene is TRBV4-1, the J gene TRBJ2-2; tentatively, D is TRBD1 (5 bases). This CDR3 has 17 residues. From germline, CDR1 is MGHRA and CDR2 YSYEKL. With 2 bases removed from V and 3 bases from J, the gap between germline ends came to 16 bases. The chain's CDR3 is CASSQSTGEIHTGELFF. CDR3 in DNA: TGCGCCAGCAGCCAATCTACAGGAGAAATTCACACCGGGGAGCTGTTTTTT.

The chain employs TRBV2 and TRBJ1-3; 9 bases fit TRBD1. The V gene's germline CDR1 is SNHLY and CDR2 FYNNEI. Trimming at V came to 4 bases and at J to 4 bases, leaving 2 bases not matched to a gene. CDR3 size: 14 residues. The CDR3 DNA reads as TGTGCCAGCAGTGCGACAGGGGGAGGAAACACCATATATTTT. This codes for CASSATGGGNTIYF.

V usage is TRBV10-2 and J usage is TRBJ1-3, with D possibly matching TRBD1 (5 bases). The CDR3 has 15 amino acids. Per the germline V gene, CDR1 is WSHSY and CDR2 is SAAADI. V lost 8 bases to trimming and J lost 1 base, with 15 bases between them. The CDR3 bases are TGCGCCAGCGGGGTCGACAGTGGATCTGGAAACACCATATATTTT. Amino acid sequence: CASGVDSGSGNTIYF.

The chain combines TRBV5-6 with TRBJ2-7; TRBD2 matches at 11 bases. The CDR3 runs to 16 residues. Trimming cost V 4 bases and J 1 base; bases outside gene matches: 7. Germline assignment: CDR1 SGHDT and CDR2 YYEEEE. This CDR3 is CASSEGLAESSYEQYF. DNA of the CDR3: TGTGCCAGCAGCGAGGGACTAGCGGAAAGTTCCTACGAGCAGTACTTC.

This sequence joins TRBV3-1 (or the pseudogene TRBV3-2) and TRBJ2-7; no clear D gene. Germline CDR1 is LGHDT and CDR2 is YNNKEL (reference sequence). This CDR3 has 12 residues. The V end was cut by 4 bases, the J end by 0 bases, with 4 bases between. The CDR3 sequence: CASSRHSYEQYF. The DNA of the CDR3 is TGTGCCAGCAGCCGACACTCCTACGAGCAGTACTTC.

V usage is TRBV7-9 and J usage is TRBJ1-1, with a weak D call TRBD1 (5 bases). Germline assignment: CDR1 SEHNR and CDR2 FQNEAQ (reference sequence). Deletions cut 0 bases from V and 2 bases from J, with 7 bases between. The CDR3 extends over 14 amino acids. This chain's CDR3 is CASSLAGVNTEAFF. CDR3 DNA sequence: TGTGCCAGCAGCTTAGCAGGGGTCAACACTGAAGCTTTCTTT.

This chain links TRBV27 with TRBJ1-2; the match to TRBD1 covers 8 bases. Trimming at V came to 5 bases and at J to 4 bases, leaving 6 bases not matched to a gene. Germline V gene data show CDR1 as MNHEY and CDR2 as SMNVEV (reference sequence). The CDR3 has 14 residues. The CDR3 protein is CASSPKGQAYGYTF. Written as DNA, the CDR3 is TGTGCCAGCAGTCCGAAGGGACAGGCCTATGGCTACACCTTC.

The genes are TRBV19 and TRBJ2-1; 9 bases align to TRBD2. The germline CDR1 and CDR2 sequences are LNHDA and SQIVND (reference sequence). J was trimmed by 5 bases and V by 7 bases; bases with no gene match: 9. The length of the CDR3 is 15 residues. The CDR3 sequence is CASTPAGGRHNEQFF. DNA of the CDR3: TGTGCCAGTACTCCAGCGGGGGGCAGGCACAATGAGCAGTTCTTC.

The V and J genes are TRBV7-9 and TRBJ1-3; D is ambiguous. CDR1 SEHNR and CDR2 FQNEAQ come from the germline V gene (reference sequence). This CDR3 has 14 residues. Trimming pared 4 bases from V and 1 base from J, leaving 8 bases between. The CDR3 DNA reads as TGTGCCAGCAGCTCAACAGCTTCTGGAAACACCATATATTTT. Translated, it gives CASSSTASGNTIYF.

The chain recombines TRBV19 with TRBJ2-1; 9 bases align to TRBD2. This CDR3 is built from 18 residues. V dropped 4 bases and J dropped 4; count of bases not matched to a gene: 14. Per the germline V gene, CDR1 is LNHDA and CDR2 is SQIVND (reference sequence). The CDR3 reads CASSTSVRGGLPYNEQFF. CDR3 nucleotide sequence: TGTGCCAGTAGTACCTCGGTGCGGGGGGGCCTCCCTTACAATGAGCAGTTCTTC.

The chain carries TRBV3-1 (or the pseudogene TRBV3-2) and TRBJ1-2; D not resolved. The CDR3 is made up of 14 amino acids. V lost 5 bases, J lost 0 bases, and 10 bases lay in between. Germline V gene data show CDR1 as LGHDT and CDR2 as YNNKEL (reference sequence). The CDR3 protein is CASSVGRSNYGYTF. The CDR3 DNA sequence: TGTGCCAGCAGCGTGGGCAGATCTAACTATGGCTACACCTTC.

The V gene is TRBV24-1, the J gene TRBJ2-1; TRBD1 matches at 7 bases. In germline, CDR1 is KGHDR, CDR2 SFDVKD. The CDR3 length is 16 residues. V lost 3 bases and J lost 7; bases outside the gene matches: 11. CDR3: CATSDARDSARNEQFF. The DNA for the CDR3 is TGTGCCACCAGTGATGCCCGGGACAGTGCCCGGAATGAGCAGTTCTTC.

The chain has TRBV11-2 and TRBJ2-7; TRBD2 is a possible D gene (6 bases). Trimming cost V 1 base and J 5 bases, with 15 bases left between them. The CDR3 has 15 residues. Germline loops: CDR1 SGHAT, CDR2 FQNNGV. The CDR3 loop is CASSLGSSSVDEQYF. The CDR3 DNA sequence: TGTGCCAGCAGCTTAGGTTCTTCTAGCGTCGACGAGCAGTACTTC.

This chain links TRBV7-3 with TRBJ1-1; D not resolved. Trimming pared 3 bases from V and 1 base from J, leaving 9 bases between. The V gene's germline CDR1 is SGHTA and CDR2 FQGTGA. This CDR3 has 14 residues. In DNA form, the CDR3 reads TGTGCCAGCAGCTTGGCAGGCGCGAACACTGAAGCTTTCTTT. Translating gives CASSLAGANTEAFF.

The chain has TRBV7-9 and TRBJ2-1, with TRBD1 identical over 7 bases. CDR1 SEHNR and CDR2 FQNEAQ come from the germline V gene (reference sequence). Trimming removed 5 bases from V and 5 bases from J; junction bases left unmatched: 6. The CDR3 totals 14 residues. CDR3 in DNA: TGTGCCAGCAGCCCGACGGGACAGCACAATGAGCAGTTCTTC. Its translation: CASSPTGQHNEQFF.

The chain couples TRBV27 to TRBJ2-7; D unresolved. V shed 5 bases and J shed 2 bases, with 13 bases lying between them. Germline V gene sequence: CDR1 MNHEY, CDR2 SMNVEV (reference sequence). The CDR3 has 14 residues. CDR3 DNA: TGTGCCAGCAGTCGAAGTGCCAGGACCTACGAGCAGTACTTC. It encodes CASSRSARTYEQYF.

The chain employs TRBV5-1 and TRBJ1-1; 7 nucleotides agree with TRBD1. Germline values: CDR1 SGHRS, CDR2 YFSETQ. The CDR3 runs 15 residues. Trimming cost V 1 base and J 6 bases; bases outside gene matches: 9. The CDR3 bases are TGCGCCAGCAGCTTGACAGGGGACGCGAGCCCTGAAGCTTTCTTT. Its translation: CASSLTGDASPEAFF.

This clone appeared once. The CDR3 coding sequence is TGTGCCAGCAGACAAGCGACCGGGACAGCAAACAATCAGCCCCAGCATTTT. Protein: CASRQATGTANNQPQHF. The chain uses TRBV2 and TRBJ1-5; 7 bases agree with TRBD1. The CDR3 length is 17 residues. Looked up from germline, CDR1 is SNHLY and CDR2 is FYNNEI. V trimming: 6 bases; J trimming: 3 bases; junction bases outside the gene matches: 14. Variable domain in full (rest from reference TRBV2 and TRBJ1-5): EPEVTQTPSHQVTQMGQEVILRCVPISNHLYFYWYRQILGQKVEFLVSFYNNEISEKSEIFDDQFSVERPDGSNFTLKIRSTKLEDSAMYFCASRQATGTANNQPQHFGDGTRLSIL.

The chain couples TRBV24-1 to TRBJ2-2; D not resolved. V lost 5 bases and J 0 bases, leaving 6 bases between the germline ends. This CDR3 region has 14 residues. The V gene's germline CDR1 is KGHDR and CDR2 SFDVKD. The CDR3 DNA is TGTGCCACCAGTGGAGGTTCGAACACCGGGGAGCTGTTTTTT. It yields the protein CATSGGSNTGELFF.

The rearrangement joins TRBV5-1 to TRBJ1-4; D may be TRBD1 (6 bases). Trimming stripped 6 bases from V and 4 bases from J, with 16 bases between. This CDR3 has 15 amino acids. Looked up from germline, CDR1 is SGHRS and CDR2 is YFSETQ. The CDR3 spells CASTISGEGNEKLFF. The CDR3 nucleotides read TGCGCCAGCACCATTTCAGGGGAAGGTAATGAAAAACTGTTTTTT.